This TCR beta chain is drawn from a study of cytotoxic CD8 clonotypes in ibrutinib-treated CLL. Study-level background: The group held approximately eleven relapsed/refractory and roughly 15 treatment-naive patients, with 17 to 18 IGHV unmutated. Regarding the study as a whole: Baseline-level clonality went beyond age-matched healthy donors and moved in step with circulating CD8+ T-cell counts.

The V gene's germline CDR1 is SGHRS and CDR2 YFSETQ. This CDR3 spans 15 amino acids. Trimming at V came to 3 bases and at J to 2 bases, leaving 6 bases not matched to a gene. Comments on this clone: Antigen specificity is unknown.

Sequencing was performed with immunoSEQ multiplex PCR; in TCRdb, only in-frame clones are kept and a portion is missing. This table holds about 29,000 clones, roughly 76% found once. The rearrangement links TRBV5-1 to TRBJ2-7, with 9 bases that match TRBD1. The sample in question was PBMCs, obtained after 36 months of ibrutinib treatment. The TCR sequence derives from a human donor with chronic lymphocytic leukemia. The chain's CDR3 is CASSWTGVPAYEQYF. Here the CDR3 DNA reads TGCGCCAGCAGCTGGACAGGGGTACCCGCCTACGAGCAGTACTTC.